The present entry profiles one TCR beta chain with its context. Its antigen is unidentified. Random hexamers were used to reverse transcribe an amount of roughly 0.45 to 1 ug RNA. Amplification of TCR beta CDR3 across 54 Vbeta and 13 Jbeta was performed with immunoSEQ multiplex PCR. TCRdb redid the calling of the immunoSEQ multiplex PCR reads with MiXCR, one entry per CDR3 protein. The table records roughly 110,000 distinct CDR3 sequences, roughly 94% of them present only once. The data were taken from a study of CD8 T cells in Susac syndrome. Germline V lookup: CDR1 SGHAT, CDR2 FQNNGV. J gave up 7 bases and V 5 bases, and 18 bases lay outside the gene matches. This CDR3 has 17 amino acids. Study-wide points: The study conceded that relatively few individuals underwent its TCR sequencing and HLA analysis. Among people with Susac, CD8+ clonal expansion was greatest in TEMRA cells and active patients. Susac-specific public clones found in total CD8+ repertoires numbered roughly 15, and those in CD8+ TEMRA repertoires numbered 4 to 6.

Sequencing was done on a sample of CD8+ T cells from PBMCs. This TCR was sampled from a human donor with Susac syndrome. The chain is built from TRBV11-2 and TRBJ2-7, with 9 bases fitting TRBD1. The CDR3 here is CASSGPGSRDRVYEQYF. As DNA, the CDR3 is TGTGCCAGCAGCGGACCCGGTAGCCGGGACAGGGTATATGAGCAGTACTTC.